This TCR beta chain was profiled in a study of blood T cells in healthy people across ages. Germline CDR1 is SEHNR and CDR2 is FQNEAQ (reference sequence). V shed 1 base and J shed 5 bases, with 17 bases lying between them. There are 17 residues in the CDR3. The use of a sample-barcoded 5' primer and a J-beta primer mix characterized a second PCR of 7 to 11 cycles. TCRdb redid the calling of the 5' RACE reads with MiXCR, one entry per CDR3 protein. The sample holds about 1.4 million distinct CDR3 sequences, 59% seen once. Sequenced: blood. The origin of this receptor is a man aged 18-30 years in good health. The V call is TRBV7-9, the J call TRBJ2-2; tentatively, D is TRBD2 (5 bases). Here the CDR3 DNA reads TGTGCCAGCAGCTTAGGAACGGTGTTCCGAGGGACCGGGGAGCTGTTTTTT. Translating it yields CASSLGTVFRGTGELFF. Using reference TRBV7-9 and TRBJ2-2 for the parts outside the CDR3, the full variable domain is DTGVSQNPRHKITKRGQNVTFRCDPISEHNRLYWYRQTLGQGPEFLTYFQNEAQLEKSRLLSDRFSAERPKGSFSTLEIQRTEQGDSAMYLCASSLGTVFRGTGELFFGEGSRLTVL.